One sample yielded the 21 T cell receptor beta chains listed below, sequenced in a study of T cell responses to AZD1222 COVID-19 vaccine. Measured with immunoSEQ multiplex PCR; TCRdb has only the in-frame clones, and not every one. The table includes 200,000 or so clones, over 70% detected once. Sequences were derived from peripheral blood, sampled on day 0 of MenACWY control vaccination. Source of these receptors: an adult in good health.

The chain carries TRBV5-1 and TRBJ2-3, with TRBD2 matching 10 bases. V shed 0 bases and J 0 bases; nucleotides not matched to a gene: 1. This CDR3 is built from 16 residues. Germline V gives CDR1 SGHRS, CDR2 YFSETQ. CDR3 region: CASSLVTSGSTDTQYF. Here the CDR3 DNA reads TGCGCCAGCAGCTTGGTGACTAGCGGGAGCACAGATACGCAGTATTTT.

The gene calls are TRBV5-1 and TRBJ1-2, with 7 bases that match TRBD1. The junction had 15 bases not matched to a gene; V was cut back by 5 bases and J by 8 bases. Germline V gives CDR1 SGHRS, CDR2 YFSETQ. The CDR3 is 15 amino acids. The CDR3 protein is CASSFDGTVLLGYTF. In DNA, the CDR3 is TGCGCCAGCAGTTTTGATGGGACAGTCCTACTAGGCTACACCTTC. Full variable domain (rest looked up from reference TRBV5-1 and TRBJ1-2): KAGVTQTPRYLIKTRGQQVTLSCSPISGHRSVSWYQQTPGQGLQFLFEYFSETQRNKGNFPGRFSGRQFSNSRSEMNVSTLELGDSALYLCASSFDGTVLLGYTFGSGTRLTVV.

The V gene is TRBV19, the J gene TRBJ2-7; TRBD1 aligns across 9 bases. In germline, CDR1 is LNHDA, CDR2 SQIVND (reference sequence). CDR3 size: 14 residues. The trim removed 3 bases at V and 5 bases at J, leaving 5 bases unmatched. CDR3 region: CASSIGTGTHEQYF. The DNA of the CDR3 is TGTGCCAGTAGTATTGGGACAGGGACCCACGAGCAGTACTTC.

The V gene is TRBV6-5, the J gene TRBJ1-5; 7 positions match TRBD1. In germline, CDR1 is MNHEY, CDR2 SVGAGI. Losses at the gene ends were 6 bases for V and 0 bases for J; bases not matched to a gene: 5. The CDR3 runs to 15 residues. The CDR3 sequence: CASRGAGGSNQPQHF. For the CDR3, the DNA is TGTGCCAGCAGGGGGGCAGGGGGTAGCAATCAGCCCCAGCATTTT.

The chain uses TRBV7-2 and TRBJ1-1, with D unclear. In germline, CDR1 is SGHTA, CDR2 FQGNSA. This CDR3 is 11 amino acids long. V lost 8 bases and J lost 2, with 6 bases in between. CDR3: CASGQNTEAFF. Here the CDR3 DNA reads TGTGCCAGCGGCCAAAACACTGAAGCTTTCTTT.

This clone is a singleton in its sample. The chain carries TRBV30 and TRBJ1-2, with TRBD1 matching 7 bases. The CDR3 covers 12 residues. J lost 8 bases, V lost 0 bases, and 3 bases had no gene match. Germline V gene lookup returns CDR1 GTSNPN and CDR2 SVGIG (reference sequence). For the CDR3, the DNA is TGTGCCTGGAGTGTACAGGGGCGCGGCTACACCTTC. It specifies CAWSVQGRGYTF.

The chain couples TRBV6-5 to TRBJ2-7; D is possibly TRBD1 (5 bases). The V gene lost 6 bases and the J gene lost 2 bases, with 11 bases spanning the gap. CDR1 and CDR2 from the germline V gene are MNHEY and SVGAGI. The CDR3 has 13 residues. The CDR3 loop is CASSSDSPYEQYF. The DNA for the CDR3 is TGTGCCAGCAGCTCTGACAGCCCCTACGAGCAGTACTTC.

DNA for the CDR3: TGTGCCACCGACCCACAGGGTACGCGCAATCAGCCCCAGCATTTT. Translating it yields CATDPQGTRNQPQHF. The chain is built from TRBV19 and TRBJ1-5, with D tentatively TRBD1 (6 bases). Germline CDR1 is LNHDA and CDR2 is SQIVND (reference sequence). V was trimmed by 10 bases and J by 2 bases, leaving 18 bases between them. CDR3 length: 15 amino acids.

The chain recombines TRBV10-1 with TRBJ1-3; 7 nucleotides line up with TRBD1. V was pared by 4 bases and J by 2 bases, with 5 bases of the junction left unmatched. There are 15 residues in the CDR3. Germline V gene lookup returns CDR1 WNHNN and CDR2 SYGVQD (reference sequence). In DNA, the CDR3 is TGCGCCAGCAGTGCGACAGGGAGGACTGGAAACACCATATATTTT. It codes for CASSATGRTGNTIYF.

As concerns this clone: This sample includes further DNA sequences coding for the same CDR3. This chain joins TRBV28 and TRBJ1-1; D is undetermined. V lost 1 base to trimming and J lost 0 bases, with 3 bases between them. In germline, CDR1 is MDHEN, CDR2 SYDVKM. This CDR3 spans 13 amino acids. The DNA of the CDR3 is TGTGCCAGCAGTTTATCTGTGAACACTGAAGCTTTCTTT. Translation: CASSLSVNTEAFF. Complete variable domain (other parts from reference TRBV28 and TRBJ1-1): DVKVTQSSRYLVKRTGEKVFLECVQDMDHENMFWYRQDPGLGLRLIYFSYDVKMKEKGDIPEGYSVSREKKERFSLILESASTNQTSMYLCASSLSVNTEAFFGQGTRLTVV.

The V and J genes are TRBV11-2 and TRBJ2-3; 7 bases align to TRBD2. CDR3 length: 17 amino acids. Germline V lookup: CDR1 SGHAT, CDR2 FQNNGV. V trimming: 0 bases; J trimming: 0 bases; junction bases outside the gene matches: 6. The CDR3 spells CASSLDDTSASTDTQYF. The DNA of the CDR3 is TGTGCCAGCAGCTTAGATGATACTAGCGCTAGCACAGATACGCAGTATTTT.

The rearrangement links TRBV3-1 (or the pseudogene TRBV3-2) to TRBJ1-6; maybe TRBD1 (5 bases). The germline V gene has CDR1 LGHDT and CDR2 YNNKEL (reference sequence). V was trimmed by 4 bases and J by 9 bases, leaving 16 bases between them. This CDR3 has 15 amino acids. The CDR3 region has the DNA TGTGCCAGCAGCCCTGGGGAGGGGAGGAGTTCACCCCTCCACTTT. Encoded protein: CASSPGEGRSSPLHF.

The rearrangement links TRBV3-1 (or the pseudogene TRBV3-2) to TRBJ2-7, with TRBD1 matching over 7 bases. There are 15 residues in the CDR3. The V segment lost 5 bases and the J segment 4 bases; nucleotides outside the gene matches: 11. Germline assignment: CDR1 LGHDT and CDR2 YNNKEL (reference sequence). The CDR3 reads CASSGETGIFYEQYF. CDR3 bases: TGTGCCAGCAGCGGGGAGACAGGGATTTTTTACGAGCAGTACTTC.

The chain has TRBV21-1 and TRBJ2-3; TRBD2, the D gene given by the table, was not confirmed from the DNA. TRBV21-1 is a documented pseudogene. CDR3 size: 13 residues. The CDR3 here is CATQRGATDTQYF. CDR3 DNA: TGTGCCACCCAGCGGGGGGCCACAGATACGCAGTATTTT.

The V gene is TRBV5-4, the J gene TRBJ2-5, with unresolved D. The CDR3 is 12 amino acids. Germline assignment: CDR1 SGHNT and CDR2 YYREEE (reference sequence). Trimming took off 0 bases at V and 5 bases at J, with 5 bases between the two ends. The CDR3 bases are TGTGCCAGCAGCTTGGAGGCGGAGACCCAGTACTTC. It codes for CASSLEAETQYF.

The genes are TRBV5-6 and TRBJ2-7; 12 bases match TRBD2. CDR1 is SGHDT and CDR2 is YYEEEE in the germline V gene. The CDR3 is 15 amino acids. V trimming: 0 bases; J trimming: 2 bases; junction bases outside the gene matches: 0. The CDR3 spells CASSLGLAGAYEQYF. The CDR3 DNA reads as TGTGCCAGCAGCTTGGGACTAGCGGGGGCCTACGAGCAGTACTTC.

The J gene is TRBJ1-1, the V gene TRBV5-4, with 9 bases that match TRBD1. Germline lookup yields CDR1 SGHNT and CDR2 YYREEE (reference sequence). The CDR3 spans 17 residues. J gave up 1 base and V 6 bases, and 13 bases lay outside the gene matches. The CDR3: CASTKPGTGTPNTEAFF. DNA of the CDR3: TGTGCCAGCACCAAACCCGGGACAGGGACACCGAACACTGAAGCTTTCTTT.

This rearrangement joins TRBV6-5 to TRBJ2-7, with D perhaps being TRBD1 or TRBD2 (5 bases each). The CDR3 covers 12 residues. Trimming took 11 bases from V and 6 from J, leaving 17 bases between them. CDR1 and CDR2 (germline): MNHEY, SVGAGI. CDR3 DNA sequence: TGTGCCTCCGCCAGAGGGACCAGCGAGCAGTACTTC. Translation gives CASARGTSEQYF.

This chain connects TRBV14 to TRBJ1-2, with D unclear. The CDR3 extends over 13 amino acids. Germline V gives CDR1 SGHDN, CDR2 FVKESK. V lost 0 bases to trimming and J lost 8 bases, with 10 bases between them. The CDR3 here is CASSQETRGGYTF. The CDR3 bases are TGTGCCAGCAGCCAAGAAACCCGAGGGGGCTACACCTTC.

The chain links TRBV19 to TRBJ2-7; 7 nucleotides match TRBD1. The V and J ends lost 2 bases and 4 bases, in that order; junction bases with no gene match: 8. Germline assignment: CDR1 LNHDA and CDR2 SQIVND (reference sequence). This CDR3 region has 15 residues. In DNA form, the CDR3 reads TGTGCCAGTAGTATATACGAGGGACAGCGATACGAGCAGTACTTC. It yields the protein CASSIYEGQRYEQYF.

This chain links TRBV11-3 with TRBJ1-1; D is unclear. The CDR3 is made up of 13 amino acids. Per germline, CDR1 SGHNT and CDR2 YENEEA. V gave up 3 bases and J gave up 1 base, with 6 bases separating them. The CDR3 coding sequence is TGTGCCAGCAGCTTTTCCACGAACACTGAAGCTTTCTTT. Translating gives CASSFSTNTEAFF.